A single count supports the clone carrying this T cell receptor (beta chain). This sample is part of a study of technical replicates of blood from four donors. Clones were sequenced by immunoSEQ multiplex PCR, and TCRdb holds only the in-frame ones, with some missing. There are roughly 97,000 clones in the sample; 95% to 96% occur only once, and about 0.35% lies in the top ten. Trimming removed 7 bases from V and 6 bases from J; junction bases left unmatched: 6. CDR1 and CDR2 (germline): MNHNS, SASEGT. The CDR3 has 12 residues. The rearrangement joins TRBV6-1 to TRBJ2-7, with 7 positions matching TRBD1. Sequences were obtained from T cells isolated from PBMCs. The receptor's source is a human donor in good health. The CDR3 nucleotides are TGTGCCAGCAACGACAGGGTTGGCGAGCAGTACTTC. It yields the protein CASNDRVGEQYF.